Following are 9 T cell receptor beta chains from one sample sequenced in a study of beta chain features in type 1 diabetes (dated by TCRdb to between 2018 and 2020). Library prep was done by the immunoSEQ multiplex PCR assay. The High Capacity cDNA Reverse Transcription Kit was used to reverse transcribe all of the isolated RNA, meaning that expressed TCRB transcripts were what got sequenced. TCRdb provides this immuneACCESS table in a form limited to in-frame rearrangements. Some clones are lacking; in checked studies, under half of them reflect an unresolved V gene, and why the rest are absent is not known. The sample table shows 500,000 to 700,000 clones, and 15% are seen once. Clones ranked in the top ten supply more than 0.08% of the sample. The material sequenced was naive CD4+ T cells from blood. Reading the label with the study, this specimen's cell subset or site is: true naive CD4+ T cells. The source of these receptors is a young man in good health.

This chain joins TRBV9 and TRBJ2-2; a weak D match, TRBD1 (5 bases). The CDR3 covers 15 residues. V lost 0 bases to trimming and J lost 7 bases, with 13 bases between them. Germline-derived CDR1 and CDR2 are SGDLS and YYNGEE. The CDR3 is CASSVAPFGHGELFF. In nucleotides, the CDR3 is TGTGCCAGCAGCGTAGCCCCTTTCGGACACGGGGAGCTGTTTTTT.

The chain combines TRBV7-9 with TRBJ2-7, with TRBD2 identical over 7 bases. V shed 4 bases and J 2 bases; nucleotides not matched to a gene: 5. The CDR3 consists of 14 residues. The germline V gene encodes CDR1 SEHNR and CDR2 FQNEAQ (reference sequence). The CDR3 loop reads CASSSLADPYEQYF. In DNA form, the CDR3 reads TGTGCCAGCAGCTCCCTAGCGGACCCCTACGAGCAGTACTTC.

This clone was seen ten or more times. This chain uses TRBV23-1 with TRBJ1-1, with D perhaps TRBD1 (5 bases). TRBV23-1 carries the ORF label, with uncertain function. Trimming cost V 7 bases and J 5 bases, with 17 bases left between them. The CDR3 is made up of 14 amino acids. As DNA, the CDR3 is TGCGCCAGCACGCCGGACACCACCGGGACTGAAGCTTTCTTT. Translated, it gives CASTPDTTGTEAFF.

V usage is TRBV2 and J usage is TRBJ2-4; 9 nucleotides match TRBD1. This CDR3 contains 12 residues. Germline CDR1 SNHLY, CDR2 FYNNEI. Trimming removed 10 bases from V and 6 bases from J; junction bases left unmatched: 4. This CDR3 reads CAITGQGNIQYF. The CDR3 region has the DNA TGTGCCATCACGGGACAGGGAAACATTCAGTACTTC.

The chain carries TRBV27 and TRBJ2-2, with 10 bases fitting TRBD1. J lost 4 bases, V lost 2 bases, and 4 bases had no gene match. This CDR3 contains 16 residues. Germline assignment: CDR1 MNHEY and CDR2 SMNVEV (reference sequence). This CDR3 reads CASSLTTGGFTGELFF. The CDR3 nucleotides are TGTGCCAGCAGTTTAACGACAGGGGGCTTCACCGGGGAGCTGTTTTTT.

This clone appeared a few times. This sequence joins TRBV5-5 and TRBJ2-7; D is unclear. V lost 3 bases and J lost 1, with 14 bases in between. The V gene's germline CDR1 is SGHKS and CDR2 YYEKEE (reference sequence). This CDR3 spans 15 amino acids. CDR3 in amino acids: CASSWGTIRSYEQYF. In DNA, the CDR3 is TGTGCCAGCAGCTGGGGAACTATCAGGTCCTACGAGCAGTACTTC.

CDR3 DNA sequence: TGTGCCATCAGATCTCAGGGGGGCAACGAGCAGTACTTC. Translating gives CAIRSQGGNEQYF. This chain connects TRBV10-3 to TRBJ2-7; D may be TRBD1 (7 bases). Germline V gives CDR1 ENHRY, CDR2 SYGVKD. CDR3 length equals 13 residues. Trimming took 6 bases from V and 5 from J, leaving 14 bases between them.

The chain is built from TRBV4-1 and TRBJ1-5; D is ambiguous. This CDR3 spans 15 amino acids. V lost 4 bases and J 0 bases, leaving 10 bases between the germline ends. Per the germline V gene, CDR1 is MGHRA and CDR2 is YSYEKL. CDR3 protein: CASSPRDFSNQPQHF. DNA of the CDR3: TGCGCCAGCAGCCCGAGAGATTTTAGCAATCAGCCCCAGCATTTT.

This clone was counted only a few times. V usage is TRBV15 and J usage is TRBJ1-2; D not certain. CDR3 length: 14 amino acids. The germline CDR1 and CDR2 sequences are LNHNV and YYDKDF (reference sequence). Deletions cut 3 bases from V and 4 bases from J, with 12 bases between. The CDR3 DNA follows: TGTGCCACCAGCAGGACGGCGCTAGGCTATGGCTACACCTTC. Amino acid sequence: CATSRTALGYGYTF.